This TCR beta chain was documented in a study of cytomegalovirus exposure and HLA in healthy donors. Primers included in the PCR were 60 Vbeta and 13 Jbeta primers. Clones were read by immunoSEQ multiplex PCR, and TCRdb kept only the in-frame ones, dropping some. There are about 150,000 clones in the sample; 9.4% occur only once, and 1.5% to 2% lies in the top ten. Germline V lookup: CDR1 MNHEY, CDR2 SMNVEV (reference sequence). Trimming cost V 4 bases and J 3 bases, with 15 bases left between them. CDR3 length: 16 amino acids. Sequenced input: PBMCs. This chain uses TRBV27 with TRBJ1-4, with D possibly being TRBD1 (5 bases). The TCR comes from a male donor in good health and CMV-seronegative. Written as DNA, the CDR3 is TGTGCCAGCAGTTCGGGACTAGGGAGGGCTAATGAAAAACTGTTTTTT. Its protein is CASSSGLGRANEKLFF. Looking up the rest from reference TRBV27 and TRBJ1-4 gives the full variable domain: EAQVTQNPRYLITVTGKKLTVTCSQNMNHEYMSWYRQDPGLGLRQIYYSMNVEVTDKGDVPEGYKVSRKEKRNFPLILESPSPNQTSLYFCASSSGLGRANEKLFFGSGTQLSVL.